The 5 T cell receptor beta chains below all came from one sample that was sequenced in a study of blood T cell repertoires in COVID-19. Assay used: immunoSEQ multiplex PCR; TCRdb lists only in-frame clones, some missing. The sample lists approximately 260,000 clones, more than 65% seen once, with 4% in the top ten. The sequenced sample was peripheral blood. The receptors shown here come from a woman aged 40 to 49 with active or convalescent COVID-19.

The rearrangement links TRBV2 to TRBJ1-1, with a weak D call TRBD1 (5 bases). The V gene lost 3 bases and the J gene lost 13 bases, with 12 bases spanning the gap. Germline CDR1 reads SNHLY; CDR2 reads FYNNEI. The CDR3 loop spans 11 amino acids. DNA for the CDR3: TGTGCCAGCAGTGAGGTCAGGGAGGGTTTCTTT. Translated: CASSEVREGFF.

The V gene is TRBV2, the J gene TRBJ1-1; TRBD1 matches 8 bases. V shed 4 bases and J 5 bases; nucleotides not matched to a gene: 9. This CDR3 region has 15 residues. Germline V CDR1 and CDR2: SNHLY, FYNNEI. CDR3 loop: CASSVFQGAGTEAFF. The CDR3 region has the DNA TGTGCCAGCAGTGTCTTCCAGGGGGCTGGTACTGAAGCTTTCTTT. Looking up the rest from reference TRBV2 and TRBJ1-1 gives the full variable domain: EPEVTQTPSHQVTQMGQEVILRCVPISNHLYFYWYRQILGQKVEFLVSFYNNEISEKSEIFDDQFSVERPDGSNFTLKIRSTKLEDSAMYFCASSVFQGAGTEAFFGQGTRLTVV.

The chain carries TRBV9 and TRBJ2-1; 10 nucleotides align to TRBD2. Germline V gene sequence: CDR1 SGDLS, CDR2 YYNGEE. Trimming at V came to 0 bases and at J to 6 bases, leaving 6 bases not matched to a gene. This CDR3 comprises 16 residues. The CDR3 reads CASSVGSGGARNEQFF. The CDR3 bases are TGTGCCAGCAGCGTAGGGAGCGGGGGGGCCCGCAATGAGCAGTTCTTC.

The chain joins TRBV7-3 to TRBJ1-1; D possibly corresponds to TRBD1 (6 bases). Germline V gene sequence: CDR1 SGHTA, CDR2 FQGTGA. V was cut by 4 bases and J by 1 base, with 13 bases left in between. This CDR3 is built from 15 residues. CDR3 bases: TGTGCCAGCAGCTCTAACGCAGGGGCGAACACTGAAGCTTTCTTT. Residues: CASSSNAGANTEAFF. Full variable domain (rest looked up from reference TRBV7-3 and TRBJ1-1): GAGVSQTPSNKVTEKGKYVELRCDPISGHTALYWYRQSLGQGPEFLIYFQGTGAADDSGLPNDRFFAVRPEGSVSTLKIQRTERGDSAVYLCASSSNAGANTEAFFGQGTRLTVV.

Written as DNA, the CDR3 is TGTGCCAGCAGCGCGACAGGAGACACCGGGGAGCTGTTTTTT. Its protein is CASSATGDTGELFF. V gene TRBV7-9 combines with J gene TRBJ2-2, with TRBD1 as a possible D gene (6 bases). The CDR3 extends over 14 amino acids. The V gene's germline CDR1 is SEHNR and CDR2 FQNEAQ (reference sequence). V was cut by 5 bases and J by 3 bases, with 10 bases left in between.